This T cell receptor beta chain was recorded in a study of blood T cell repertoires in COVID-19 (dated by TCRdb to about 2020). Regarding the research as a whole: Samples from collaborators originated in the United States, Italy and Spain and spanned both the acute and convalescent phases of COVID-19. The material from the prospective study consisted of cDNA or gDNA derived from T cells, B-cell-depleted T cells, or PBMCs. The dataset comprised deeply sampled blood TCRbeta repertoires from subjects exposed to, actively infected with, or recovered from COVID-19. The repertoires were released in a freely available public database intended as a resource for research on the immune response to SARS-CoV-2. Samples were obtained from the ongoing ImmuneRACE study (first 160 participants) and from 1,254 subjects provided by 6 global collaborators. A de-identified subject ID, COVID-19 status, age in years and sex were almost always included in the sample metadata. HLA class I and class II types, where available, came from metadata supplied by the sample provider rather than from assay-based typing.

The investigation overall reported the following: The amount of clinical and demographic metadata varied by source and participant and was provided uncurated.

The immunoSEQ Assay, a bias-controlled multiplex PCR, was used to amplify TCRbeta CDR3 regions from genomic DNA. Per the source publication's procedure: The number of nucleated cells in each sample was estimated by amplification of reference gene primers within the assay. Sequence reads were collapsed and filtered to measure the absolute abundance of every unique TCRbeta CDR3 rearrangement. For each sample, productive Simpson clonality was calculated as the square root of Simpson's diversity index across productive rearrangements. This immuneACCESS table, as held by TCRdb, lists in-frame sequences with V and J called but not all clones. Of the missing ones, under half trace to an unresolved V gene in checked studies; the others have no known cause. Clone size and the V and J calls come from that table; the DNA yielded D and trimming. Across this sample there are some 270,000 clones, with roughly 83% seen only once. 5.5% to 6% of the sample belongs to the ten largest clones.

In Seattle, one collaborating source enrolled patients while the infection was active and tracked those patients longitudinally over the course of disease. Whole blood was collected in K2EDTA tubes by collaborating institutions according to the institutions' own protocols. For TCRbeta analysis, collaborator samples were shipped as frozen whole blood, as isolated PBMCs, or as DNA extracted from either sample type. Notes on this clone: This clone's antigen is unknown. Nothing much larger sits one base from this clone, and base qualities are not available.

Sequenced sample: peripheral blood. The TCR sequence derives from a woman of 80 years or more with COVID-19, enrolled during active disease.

The CDR3 corresponds to CASSLGQGLYEQFF. DNA sequence: TGTGCCAGCAGCTTAGGACAGGGGTTGTATGAGCAGTTCTTC. The rearranged chain carries TRBV5-4 and TRBJ2-1; 9 junctional bases match TRBD1. The germline V gene (reference sequence) sets CDR1 to SGHNT and CDR2 to YYREEE. After removal of 2 bases from V and 8 bases from J, the junction retains 5 bases not matched to a gene. The CDR3 runs 14 residues from the cysteine to the phenylalanine. Kept here is only the CDR3 DNA, which spans 42 bases and is read in frame from base 1.